This is a list of T cell receptor beta chains from one sample in a study of blood T cell repertoires in COVID-19. Using immunoSEQ multiplex PCR, the repertoire was profiled, and TCRdb retains in-frame clones only, with some absent. The sample has 30,000 to 45,000 clones; over 65% are singletons. The specimen was peripheral blood. The receptors shown here come from a man in his sixties with active COVID-19. The CDR3 runs from the conserved cysteine through the conserved F or W. Fields, in order: D gene, J gene, clone size, V gene, CDR3 protein, CDR3 DNA. D genes are given only for firm matches. The size of a clone is reported for some rows only, either as once, few or many, or as a class for expanded clones.

>NA|TRBJ1-5|NA|TRBV7-9
CASSPIATIINQPQHF
TGTGCCAGCAGCCCCATAGCCACAATAATCAATCAGCCCCAGCATTTT
>NA|TRBJ2-3|NA|TRBV7-9
CASSLGAGLSTDTQYF
TGTGCCAGCAGCTTAGGGGCAGGGCTTAGCACAGATACGCAGTATTTT
>NA|TRBJ2-3|NA|TRBV30
CAWSVGGITDTQYF
TGTGCCTGGAGTGTAGGCGGGATCACAGATACGCAGTATTTT
>TRBD2|TRBJ2-7|NA|TRBV12-5
CASGLAGGPSYEQYF
TGTGCTAGTGGTTTGGCGGGGGGGCCCTCCTACGAGCAGTACTTC
>TRBD1|TRBJ2-7|NA|TRBV19
CASSRDSYEQYF
TGTGCCAGTAGTCGGGACAGCTACGAGCAGTACTTC
>NA|TRBJ2-6|NA|TRBV5-1
CASSLESESSGANVLTF
TGCGCCAGCAGCTTGGAGAGTGAGAGCTCTGGGGCCAACGTCCTGACTTTC
>NA|TRBJ2-5|NA|TRBV19
CASSGSSVETQYF
TGTGCCAGTAGTGGATCTAGCGTTGAGACCCAGTACTTC
>NA|TRBJ1-4|NA|TRBV5-6
CASSLSSNEKLFF
TGTGCCAGCAGCTTGTCCTCTAATGAAAAACTGTTTTTT
>NA|TRBJ2-2|NA|TRBV6-2/TRBV6-3
CASSSIRLVGGELFF
TGTGCCAGCAGTTCGATCCGTCTAGTGGGCGGGGAGCTGTTTTTT
>NA|TRBJ2-7|NA|TRBV5-6
CASSFAGPGLEQYF
TGTGCCAGCAGCTTTGCGGGGCCCGGGTTGGAGCAGTACTTC
>NA|TRBJ2-7|NA|TRBV29-1
CSVEGWTDSDGEQYF
TGCAGCGTTGAAGGGTGGACGGACAGCGATGGCGAGCAGTACTTC
>TRBD1|TRBJ1-2|few|TRBV6-5
CASTLKTGSYGYTF
TGTGCCAGCACCCTGAAGACAGGGTCCTATGGCTACACCTTC
>NA|TRBJ1-1|NA|TRBV10-1
CASSETGTEAFF
TGCGCCAGCAGTGAGACAGGGACTGAAGCTTTCTTT
>TRBD1|TRBJ2-7|NA|TRBV6-6
CASRSRGDRGHEQYF
TGTGCCAGCAGATCGAGAGGGGACAGGGGTCACGAGCAGTACTTC
>TRBD2|TRBJ2-3|few|TRBV19
CASSIGLASTDTQYF
TGTGCCAGTAGTATAGGACTAGCTAGCACAGATACGCAGTATTTT
>NA|TRBJ1-2|NA|TRBV18
CASSPRSRDANYGYTF
TGTGCCAGCTCACCAAGGTCCAGGGATGCTAACTATGGCTACACCTTC
>NA|TRBJ2-7|NA|TRBV30
CAWSVTGEQYF
TGTGCCTGGAGTGTAACTGGCGAGCAGTACTTC
>NA|TRBJ1-5|once|TRBV28
CASSRSQSPQHF
TGTGCCAGCAGTCGTAGCCAGTCTCCCCAGCATTTT
>TRBD1|TRBJ2-1|NA|TRBV25-1
CASTGVSRETQFF
TGTGCCAGTACAGGGGTGTCGCGAGAGACCCAGTTCTTC
>TRBD1|TRBJ1-1|NA|TRBV7-2
CASSSSGTVNTEAFF
TGTGCCAGCAGCTCCTCCGGGACAGTGAACACTGAAGCTTTCTTT
>NA|TRBJ2-1|NA|TRBV7-9
CASSPTYNEQFF
TGTGCCAGCAGCCCCACCTACAATGAGCAGTTCTTC
>NA|TRBJ2-7|NA|TRBV5-6
CASSQVYEQYF
TGTGCCAGCAGCCAGGTCTACGAGCAGTACTTC
>NA|TRBJ1-6|NA|TRBV27
CASNKEASSYNSPLHF
TGTGCCAGCAATAAGGAGGCCAGCTCCTATAATTCACCCCTCCACTTT
>NA|TRBJ1-1|NA|TRBV11-2
CASSGQGLNTEAFF
TGTGCCAGCAGCGGGCAGGGATTGAACACTGAAGCTTTCTTT
>NA|TRBJ2-5|NA|TRBV12-3/TRBV12-4
CASSLGRQETQYF
TGTGCCAGCAGTTTGGGGAGACAAGAGACCCAGTACTTC
>NA|TRBJ1-1|NA|TRBV9
CASSLPPVRSAFF
TGTGCCAGCAGCTTACCCCCTGTGAGGTCAGCTTTCTTT
>TRBD2|TRBJ2-3|NA|TRBV10-2
CASSEGTSGAVDTQYF
TGCGCCAGCAGTGAGGGAACTAGCGGGGCGGTAGATACGCAGTATTTT
>TRBD2|TRBJ2-7|NA|TRBV7-2
CATSISSGVTPYEQYF
TGTGCCACCTCGATAAGCAGCGGGGTCACACCCTACGAGCAGTACTTC
>NA|TRBJ1-2|NA|TRBV7-8
CASSLGSAMYGYTF
TGTGCCAGCAGCTTAGGCAGCGCGATGTATGGCTACACCTTC
>NA|TRBJ2-6|NA|TRBV18
CASSFNPVSGANVLTF
TGTGCCAGCTCTTTTAACCCAGTGTCTGGGGCCAACGTCCTGACTTTC
>TRBD2|TRBJ2-1|NA|TRBV11-3
CASSATSGSFEQFF
TGTGCCAGCAGCGCAACTAGCGGGAGTTTTGAGCAGTTCTTC
>TRBD2|TRBJ2-2|NA|TRBV5-4
CASSYSGRDTGELFF
TGTGCCAGCAGCTATAGCGGGAGGGACACCGGGGAGCTGTTTTTT
>NA|TRBJ2-2|once|TRBV7-7
CATYGAGELFF
TGTGCTACCTACGGGGCCGGGGAGCTGTTTTTT
>NA|TRBJ1-5|NA|TRBV2
CASSYSNQPQHF
TGTGCCAGCAGTTATAGCAATCAGCCCCAGCATTTT
>NA|TRBJ1-5|NA|TRBV7-2
CASNLLGEGQPQHF
TGTGCCAGCAATCTCCTGGGCGAGGGACAGCCCCAGCATTTT
>TRBD1|TRBJ1-4|NA|TRBV25-1
CASSAGGQARNEKLFF
TGTGCCAGCAGTGCGGGGGGACAGGCCAGGAATGAAAAACTGTTTTTT
>NA|TRBJ2-7|NA|TRBV30
CAWSRGEQYF
TGTGCCTGGAGTAGGGGGGAGCAGTACTTC
>NA|TRBJ2-3|NA|TRBV15
CATSSGGSVADTQYF
TGTGCCACCAGCAGTGGTGGGAGTGTTGCGGATACGCAGTATTTT
>TRBD2|TRBJ2-7|NA|TRBV27
CASSPTREGYEQYF
TGTGCCAGCAGTCCCACCCGGGAGGGTTACGAGCAGTACTTC
>TRBD2|TRBJ2-1|NA|TRBV12-3/TRBV12-4
CASRGLDLYEQFF
TGTGCCAGCAGAGGACTAGATTTATATGAGCAGTTCTTC
>NA|TRBJ2-7|NA|TRBV30
CAWSVGGARYEQYF
TGTGCCTGGAGTGTAGGAGGAGCTCGCTACGAGCAGTACTTC
>NA|TRBJ2-5|once|TRBV24-1
CATSDLRQEVETQYF
TGTGCCACCAGTGATTTGCGACAGGAGGTAGAGACCCAGTACTTC
>NA|TRBJ1-1|NA|TRBV19
CASRPKLPPPNTEAFF
TGTGCCAGTAGGCCAAAACTTCCCCCACCGAACACTGAAGCTTTCTTT
>NA|TRBJ1-5|NA|TRBV18
CASSPSLGEGNQPQHF
TGTGCCAGCTCACCGTCCCTAGGGGAAGGCAATCAGCCCCAGCATTTT
>TRBD1|TRBJ1-1|NA|TRBV14
CASSTQGTSNTEAFF
TGTGCCAGCAGCACACAGGGGACCTCGAACACTGAAGCTTTCTTT